The 24 T cell receptor beta chains reported below all come from one sample, sequenced in a study of shared clonotypes between healthy human individuals. Produced via immunoSEQ multiplex PCR; TCRdb's table is partial and in-frame only. The data show about 550,000 clones, less than 97% seen once. Terminally differentiated effector memory CD45RA+ cells were excluded from the naive CD8 cells, which were CD45RO-negative and positively selected for CCR7. Sequenced input: naive CD8+ T cells sorted from blood. Receptor source: a woman aged 25 to 39 in good health.

V is TRBV5-4 and J is TRBJ2-7, with 10 bases matching TRBD2. Germline CDR1 and CDR2: SGHNT and YYREEE (reference sequence). Germline trimming cut 6 bases from V and 4 bases from J; bases unmatched to any gene: 10. The CDR3 contains 15 residues. CDR3 in DNA: TGTGCCAGCACCCGTCGGGGGACTAGCGCGTACGAGCAGTACTTC. Protein sequence: CASTRRGTSAYEQYF.

The rearrangement links TRBV28 to TRBJ2-1; possibly TRBD2 for D (5 bases). CDR3 length: 17 amino acids. V was pared by 4 bases and J by 0 bases, with 16 bases between. Germline-derived CDR1 and CDR2 are MDHEN and SYDVKM. CDR3 DNA: TGTGCCAGCAGTTCCCCCCCTGAGCGGATCTCCTACAATGAGCAGTTCTTC. It codes for CASSSPPERISYNEQFF.

V gene TRBV5-1 combines with J gene TRBJ2-5, with 10 bases matching TRBD2. The CDR3 totals 18 residues. Losses at the gene ends were 3 bases for V and 2 bases for J; bases not matched to a gene: 13. Per the germline V gene, CDR1 is SGHRS and CDR2 is YFSETQ. The CDR3 loop is CASSSGPLAGVWQETQYF. Here the CDR3 DNA reads TGCGCCAGCAGCTCCGGCCCCCTAGCGGGAGTCTGGCAAGAGACCCAGTACTTC.

The chain recombines TRBV2 with TRBJ2-1, with a possible D match to TRBD1 (5 bases). CDR3 length: 12 residues. The V gene's germline CDR1 is SNHLY and CDR2 FYNNEI. Deletions cut 6 bases from V and 5 bases from J, with 8 bases between. The chain's CDR3 is CASRGRDNEQFF. CDR3 coding DNA: TGTGCCAGCAGAGGCAGGGACAATGAGCAGTTCTTC.

The V and J genes are TRBV5-1 and TRBJ2-7; TRBD2 might be the D (5 bases). Trimming removed 4 bases from V and 5 bases from J, with 19 bases in between. The CDR3 length is 15 residues. CDR1 is SGHRS and CDR2 is YFSETQ in the germline V gene. The CDR3 DNA sequence: TGCGCCAGCAGCCTGCGCGCAGCGGCGGCCAACGAGCAGTACTTC. Translated, it gives CASSLRAAAANEQYF. The full variable domain, rest sourced from reference TRBV5-1 and TRBJ2-7, is KAGVTQTPRYLIKTRGQQVTLSCSPISGHRSVSWYQQTPGQGLQFLFEYFSETQRNKGNFPGRFSGRQFSNSRSEMNVSTLELGDSALYLCASSLRAAAANEQYFGPGTRLTVT.

V is TRBV6-1 and J is TRBJ2-7; TRBD1 might be the D (5 bases). This CDR3 spans 15 amino acids. CDR1 and CDR2 (germline): MNHNS, SASEGT. The V end lost 0 bases, the J end lost 4 bases, and 13 bases lay between the germline ends. The chain's CDR3 is CASSEARGAGYEQYF. The CDR3 DNA is TGTGCCAGCAGTGAAGCGCGTGGGGCCGGGTACGAGCAGTACTTC.

V and J are TRBV19 and TRBJ1-4, with D unclear. Deletions cut 7 bases from V and 4 bases from J, with 19 bases between. The CDR3 has 16 residues. Germline CDR1 is LNHDA and CDR2 is SQIVND (reference sequence). The CDR3 is CASTLSAGVSNEKLFF. The CDR3 nucleotides read TGTGCCAGTACCCTCTCCGCTGGGGTCAGTAATGAAAAACTGTTTTTT.

The chain is built from TRBV7-4 and TRBJ2-7; D is possibly TRBD2 (6 bases). V shed 3 bases and J shed 5 bases, with 8 bases lying between them. The CDR3 is made up of 12 amino acids. Germline CDR1 reads SGHVT; CDR2 reads SQSDAQ. Here the CDR3 DNA reads TGTGCCAGCAGCTTGGGACTCGACGAGCAGTACTTC. Protein: CASSLGLDEQYF.

The chain joins TRBV6-5 to TRBJ1-2; weak D call: TRBD1 (5 bases). This CDR3 is 13 amino acids long. Trimming left V 5 bases short and J 4 bases short, with 11 bases between. The germline V gene encodes CDR1 MNHEY and CDR2 SVGAGI. The CDR3 is CASSPGTVYGYTF. The CDR3 DNA reads as TGTGCCAGCAGTCCCGGGACGGTCTATGGCTACACCTTC.

The count of this clone is one. The chain carries TRBV6-5 and TRBJ2-7; D unclear. V was cut by 2 bases and J by 4 bases, with 15 bases left in between. CDR1 and CDR2 from the germline V gene are MNHEY and SVGAGI. This CDR3 has 15 residues. The CDR3 is CASSYGPQSAYEQYF. CDR3 nucleotide sequence: TGTGCCAGCAGTTACGGACCCCAGTCGGCTTACGAGCAGTACTTC.

Note on this clone: The same CDR3 can be traced to other DNA sequences in this sample. The chain has TRBV5-6 and TRBJ1-1; D is uncertain. The CDR3 length is 13 residues. Trimming shortened V by 0 bases and J by 2 bases, and 5 bases separated the two germline ends. Germline V lookup: CDR1 SGHDT, CDR2 YYEEEE. CDR3 sequence reads: CASSLAGNTEAFF. The CDR3 DNA reads TGTGCCAGCAGCTTGGCGGGAAACACTGAAGCTTTCTTT.

This clone has just one count. The chain recombines TRBV21-1 with TRBJ2-7; TRBD2, the table's D call, was not compared with the DNA. TRBV21-1 is flagged as a pseudogene. The CDR3 has 16 amino acids. The CDR3 here is CANSKLRAGSSYEQYF. The CDR3 nucleotides read TGTGCCAACAGCAAACTCCGAGCGGGGAGTTCCTACGAGCAGTACTTC.

The chain joins TRBV28 to TRBJ2-3; TRBD1 might be the D (5 bases). Between the trimmed V and J ends, which lost 9 bases and 4 bases, there was a span of 11 bases. Germline CDR1 reads MDHEN; CDR2 reads SYDVKM. This CDR3 region has 12 residues. The DNA of the CDR3 is TGTGCCAGGGGGCTTAGGGCAGATACGCAGTATTTT. Protein sequence: CARGLRADTQYF.

The genes are TRBV11-3 and TRBJ2-1; 8 bases are shared with TRBD2. The CDR3 runs 17 residues. J lost 5 bases, V lost 3 bases, and 12 bases had no gene match. In germline, CDR1 is SGHNT, CDR2 YENEEA. CDR3 sequence: CASSFSPPAGEDNEQFF. The CDR3 bases are TGTGCCAGCAGCTTCTCCCCCCCAGCGGGAGAGGACAATGAGCAGTTCTTC. The full variable domain, completed using reference TRBV11-3 and TRBJ2-1, is EAGVVQSPRYKIIEKKQPVAFWCNPISGHNTLYWYLQNLGQGPELLIRYENEEAVDDSQLPKDRFSAERLKGVDSTLKIQPAELGDSAVYLCASSFSPPAGEDNEQFFGPGTRLTVL.

CDR3 sequence (DNA): TGTGCCATCAGTGAGTCCCGGGGCGGGTACCTCGGGGAGACCCAGTACTTC. Amino acids: CAISESRGGYLGETQYF. The chain joins TRBV10-3 to TRBJ2-5; possibly TRBD1 or TRBD2 for D (5 bases each). V was trimmed by 0 bases and J by 5 bases, leaving 19 bases between them. The CDR3 has 17 amino acids. Germline V lookup: CDR1 ENHRY, CDR2 SYGVKD.

This clone was detected only once. CDR3 amino acids: CASSIDGQATWGYTF. CDR3 coding DNA: TGTGCCAGTAGTATAGATGGACAGGCAACTTGGGGCTACACCTTC. The V call is TRBV19, the J call TRBJ1-2; 7 bases are shared with TRBD1. V was clipped by 0 bases and J by 8 bases; unmatched bases: 9. The length of the CDR3 is 15 residues. The germline V gene has CDR1 LNHDA and CDR2 SQIVND (reference sequence).

The gene calls are TRBV10-3 and TRBJ2-7; 11 nucleotides align to TRBD1. Losses at the gene ends were 6 bases for V and 6 bases for J; bases not matched to a gene: 1. This CDR3 has 12 residues. Germline CDR1 reads ENHRY; CDR2 reads SYGVKD. The CDR3 region is CAISGTGGEQYF. The DNA of the CDR3 is TGTGCCATCAGCGGGACAGGGGGCGAGCAGTACTTC.

For this clone: The identical CDR3 is also encoded by other nucleotide sequences in the sample. V and J are TRBV9 and TRBJ2-5; D remains ambiguous. Per the germline V gene, CDR1 is SGDLS and CDR2 is YYNGEE. The CDR3 has 13 amino acids. Trimming pared 2 bases from V and 3 bases from J, leaving 8 bases between. The CDR3 sequence is CASSVGREETQYF. The CDR3 DNA is TGTGCCAGCAGCGTTGGACGGGAAGAGACCCAGTACTTC.

This chain connects TRBV28 to TRBJ2-5, with TRBD2 as a possible D gene (6 bases). This CDR3 is built from 17 residues. Germline V gene data show CDR1 as MDHEN and CDR2 as SYDVKM. The ends were cut back, 0 bases at V and 0 bases at J, with 14 bases in the middle. The CDR3 DNA sequence: TGTGCCAGCAGTTTATGGGCGGGAAAAGAATACCAAGAGACCCAGTACTTC. This gives the protein CASSLWAGKEYQETQYF.

The V call is TRBV5-1, the J call TRBJ2-7; D not certain. The CDR3 covers 14 residues. Deletions cut 4 bases from V and 2 bases from J, with 13 bases between. Germline loops: CDR1 SGHRS, CDR2 YFSETQ. In DNA, the CDR3 is TGCGCCAGCAGCGGCCAGGTGGTACCCTACGAGCAGTACTTC. It specifies CASSGQVVPYEQYF.

The V gene is TRBV19, the J gene TRBJ2-1, with a weak D call TRBD2 (6 bases). The germline V gene encodes CDR1 LNHDA and CDR2 SQIVND (reference sequence). Trimming cost V 3 bases and J 2 bases, with 11 bases left between them. The CDR3 extends over 15 amino acids. CDR3 DNA sequence: TGTGCCAGTAGTATGGGGGGACTCACCTACAATGAGCAGTTCTTC. This sequence encodes CASSMGGLTYNEQFF.

The V call is TRBV7-9, the J call TRBJ2-3, with a possible D match to TRBD1 (5 bases). V was clipped by 5 bases and J by 2 bases, with 17 bases between them. The CDR3 contains 16 residues. Looked up from germline, CDR1 is SEHNR and CDR2 is FQNEAQ (reference sequence). CDR3 sequence: CASSPWGHTDTDTQYF. CDR3 DNA: TGTGCCAGCAGCCCCTGGGGCCACACAGACACAGATACGCAGTATTTT.

The rearrangement uses TRBV27 and TRBJ2-5; D not resolved. The CDR3 spans 14 residues. Trimming removed 5 bases from V and 5 bases from J, with 15 bases in between. CDR1 is MNHEY and CDR2 is SMNVEV in the germline V gene (reference sequence). The CDR3 sequence is CASSHRQPTETQYF. CDR3 nucleotide sequence: TGTGCCAGCAGTCACCGCCAGCCGACGGAGACCCAGTACTTC.

This clone was counted between two and nine times. The chain has TRBV4-2 and TRBJ1-1, with D unclear. From germline, CDR1 is LGHNA and CDR2 YNFKEQ. There are 13 residues in the CDR3. Trimming left V 4 bases short and J 0 bases short, with 6 bases between. The CDR3: CASSPILNTEAFF. DNA for the CDR3: TGTGCCAGCAGCCCGATCTTGAACACTGAAGCTTTCTTT.